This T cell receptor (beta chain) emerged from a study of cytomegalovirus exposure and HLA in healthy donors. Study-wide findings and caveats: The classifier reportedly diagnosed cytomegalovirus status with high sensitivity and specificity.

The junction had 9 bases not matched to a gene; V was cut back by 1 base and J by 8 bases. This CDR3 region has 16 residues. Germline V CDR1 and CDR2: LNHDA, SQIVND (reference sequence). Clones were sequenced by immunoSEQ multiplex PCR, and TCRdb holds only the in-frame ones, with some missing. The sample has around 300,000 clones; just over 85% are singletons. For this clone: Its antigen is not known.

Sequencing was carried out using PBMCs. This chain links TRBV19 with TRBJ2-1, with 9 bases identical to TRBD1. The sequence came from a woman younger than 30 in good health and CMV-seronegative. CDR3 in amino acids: CASSIVLGQGRYEQFF. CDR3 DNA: TGTGCCAGTAGTATAGTGCTGGGACAGGGCAGGTATGAGCAGTTCTTC.